The source of this T cell receptor beta chain is a study of blood T cell repertoires in COVID-19. At the level of the study: Spain, Italy and the United States supplied samples that represented acute and convalescent COVID-19.

Per the authors' pipeline: From reference gene primer amplification, estimates of nucleated cell counts were derived. Only in-frame clones appear in the TCRdb table, and some are missing; sequencing was by immunoSEQ multiplex PCR. That table furnishes V, J and clone size, whereas the DNA furnished D and trimming. The sample lists roughly 130,000 clones; around 90% were seen once. The germline gives CDR1 MGHRA, CDR2 YSYEKL. The CDR3 totals 15 residues. V was clipped by 2 bases and J by 2 bases, with 12 bases between them. Sequenced input: peripheral blood. The V gene is TRBV4-1, the J gene TRBJ1-2; no clear D. This clonotype was sampled from a man aged 55 to 70 with active or convalescent COVID-19. This CDR3 is CASSQWPGLNYGYTF. CDR3 in DNA: TGCGCCAGCAGCCAATGGCCGGGTTTAAACTATGGCTACACCTTC.